Each of the 7 T cell receptor beta chains below was sequenced from the same sample in a study of Graves' ophthalmopathy and Graves' hyperthyroidism (dated by TCRdb to about 2018). The sample was run on an Illumina HiSeq 2000. TCR beta CDR3 regions were amplified from RNA transcripts for repertoire sequencing. The first round was an RT-PCR using HTBI primers with the Qiagen OneStep RT-PCR kit, and this first round was followed by a second-round multiplex PCR, then size selection and purification. TCRdb trimmed public reads at Q25 via fastp, called clones via MiXCR and kept in-frame beta chains. Duplicate CDR3 protein sequences are folded into a single record with the most common DNA and genes. The sample yields about 740,000 distinct CDR3 sequences; roughly two fifths were counted once. The ten most abundant clones make up 40% to 45% of the sample. The sample was peripheral blood. The receptors originated from an adult man with Graves' ophthalmopathy.

Points on this clonotype: This may be a read error, as it is one base from a much larger clone. The missing conserved phenylalanine or tryptophan at the end of this CDR3 makes a read error likely. The V call is TRBV10-2, the J call TRBJ1-5; 8 nucleotides line up with TRBD1. Germline CDR1 WSHSY, CDR2 SAAADI. This CDR3 region has 13 residues. The V gene end was trimmed by 4 bases and the J gene end by 6 bases; junction bases not matched to a gene: 2. CDR3 amino acids: CASSGTGSQPQHL. The CDR3 region has the DNA TGCGCCAGCAGTGGGACAGGGAGTCAGCCCCAGCATCTT.

This clonotype was recorded a few times. This may be a read error, as it is one base from a much larger clone. This chain uses TRBV2 with TRBJ2-7; 7 positions agree with TRBD1. Germline V lookup: CDR1 SNHLY, CDR2 FYNNEI. This CDR3 is built from 12 residues. The CDR3 region has the DNA TGTGCCAGCAGGGACAGGTCCTCCGAGCAGTACTTC. This codes for CASRDRSSEQYF. The variable domain in full, with the rest retrieved from reference TRBV2 and TRBJ2-7, is EPEVTQTPSHQVTQMGQEVILRCVPISNHLYFYWYRQILGQKVEFLVSFYNNEISEKSEIFDDQFSVERPDGSNFTLKIRSTKLEDSAMYFCASRDRSSEQYFGPGTRLTVT.

CDR3 DNA: TGTGCCAGCAGTTTACTCTTTCCGAACACTGAAGCTTTCTTT. It is translated as CASSLLFPNTEAFF. The chain is built from TRBV27 and TRBJ1-1; D is ambiguous. CDR1 and CDR2 (germline): MNHEY, SMNVEV (reference sequence). With 2 bases removed from V and 1 base from J, the gap between germline ends came to 8 bases. This CDR3 contains 14 residues.

The chain uses TRBV2 and TRBJ1-1, with D tentatively TRBD1 (5 bases). V lost 4 bases and J 4 bases, leaving 16 bases between the germline ends. Germline CDR1 SNHLY, CDR2 FYNNEI. The CDR3 runs to 15 residues. CDR3 nucleotide sequence: TGTGCCAGCAGTGTGGGGTGGGGGTTGGGCACTGAAGCTTTCTTT. It codes for CASSVGWGLGTEAFF.

This clonotype showed up just a few times. The V and J genes are TRBV3-1 and TRBJ1-3; no clear D gene. The germline V gene has CDR1 LGHDT and CDR2 YNNKEL (reference sequence). Trimming took 4 bases from V and 4 from J, leaving 8 bases between them. The CDR3 extends over 13 amino acids. The CDR3 coding sequence is TGTGCCAGCAGCCGACACTCGGGAAACACCATATATTTT. Amino acids: CASSRHSGNTIYF.

The gene calls are TRBV2 and TRBJ2-6; 7 nucleotides agree with TRBD1. Germline loops: CDR1 SNHLY, CDR2 FYNNEI. CDR3 length: 15 amino acids. J lost 0 bases, V lost 10 bases, and 6 bases had no gene match. The CDR3 sequence: CATGQAYSGANVLTF. CDR3 in DNA: TGTGCCACCGGACAGGCGTACTCTGGGGCCAACGTCCTGACTTTC.

This clonotype has just a few counts. The junction does not match germline at one end; this may be a read error. The chain combines TRBV7-9 with TRBJ2-7, with TRBD1 identical over 8 bases. The CDR3 is 17 amino acids. Per the germline V gene, CDR1 is SEHNR and CDR2 is FQNEAQ (reference sequence). The CDR3 DNA reads TGCGCCAGCAGCCTGGAACGGGACAGGCCCTCCTCCTACGAGCAGTACTTC. Translated: CASSLERDRPSSYEQYF.